This T cell receptor (beta chain) stems from a study of response to subunit inactivated influenza vaccine. Overall study findings and caveats: A suggestion made by the authors is that each seasonal influenza vaccination recruits few new T cells.

MiXCR was run by TCRdb on the RT-PCR reads, yielding one entry per CDR3 protein. The sample holds around 170,000 distinct CDR3 sequences, roughly a tenth seen once. V lost 0 bases to trimming and J lost 8 bases; unmatched junction nucleotides: 6. Germline CDR1 and CDR2: MNHEY and SVGEGT. CDR3 size: 14 residues. This clonotype came up a few times. The antigen remains undetermined. The genes are TRBV6-2 or TRBV6-3 and TRBJ1-2; 7 bases agree with TRBD1. The sequence was collected from a man aged 50 to 69 who received an inactivated influenza vaccine. Sequencing was performed on CD8+ T cells sorted from PBMCs, taken less than 30 months after vaccination. Written as DNA, the CDR3 is TGTGCCAGCAGTTACTCGAGCACAGGGGTCGGCTACACCTTC. Translation gives CASSYSSTGVGYTF.